This TCR beta chain was captured by sequencing in a study of cytomegalovirus exposure and HLA in healthy donors. Study observations and caveats: Overall, under 200 TCR beta chains were annotated as cytomegalovirus-associated. Associated with HLA alleles at 0.05 false discovery rate in a later analysis were some 16,000 TCR beta sequences.

V dropped 2 bases and J dropped 7; count of bases not matched to a gene: 5. Germline CDR1 reads MGHRA; CDR2 reads YSYEKL. This CDR3 has 16 amino acids. Concerning this clone: Its specificity is unknown.

Primers for the PCR totalled 60 Vbeta and 13 Jbeta. Using immunoSEQ multiplex PCR, the repertoire was profiled, and TCRdb retains in-frame clones only, with some absent. Of 120,000 to 150,000 clones listed, around two thirds were seen once; the top ten hold around 1.6%. The J gene is TRBJ1-6, the V gene TRBV4-1; 10 bases are shared with TRBD1. The sample taken for sequencing was PBMCs. The TCR sequence derives from a woman younger than 35 in good health and CMV-seronegative. This CDR3 reads CASSQTPGQGNSPLHF. In DNA form, the CDR3 reads TGCGCCAGCAGCCAAACACCGGGACAGGGGAATTCACCCCTCCACTTT.